This entry lists 18 T cell receptor beta chains sequenced from one sample in a study of PD-L1 blockade in urothelial cancer. This table comes from immunoSEQ multiplex PCR, and its TCRdb copy is limited to in-frame clones, with some not included. The sample holds 49,000 or so clones, around 84% seen once. As to time point: pretreatment peripheral blood. Sample: PBMCs, taken around atezolizumab (anti-PD-L1) treatment. These receptors were collected from a man in his fifties or sixties with urothelial cancer.

V gene TRBV19 combines with J gene TRBJ2-5, with 7 positions matching TRBD1. Per the germline V gene, CDR1 is LNHDA and CDR2 is SQIVND (reference sequence). Germline trimming cut 6 bases from V and 5 bases from J; bases unmatched to any gene: 15. This CDR3 is built from 16 residues. The CDR3 DNA is TGTGCCAGTAGCCTCCGAAACAGGGGAATCTTGGAGACCCAGTACTTC. Protein product: CASSLRNRGILETQYF.

This clone was seen once. This rearrangement joins TRBV7-2 to TRBJ1-6, with TRBD1 as a possible D gene (5 bases). V lost 1 base, J lost 10 bases, and 14 bases lay in between. Germline V lookup: CDR1 SGHTA, CDR2 FQGNSA. This CDR3 spans 15 amino acids. The CDR3 DNA is TGTGCCAGCAGCTTAGTCGGGCAGGGAGGATCACCCCTCCACTTT. It codes for CASSLVGQGGSPLHF.

The gene calls are TRBV6-5 and TRBJ1-1, with 7 nucleotides matching TRBD1. The CDR3 consists of 13 residues. J was trimmed by 7 bases and V by 4 bases; bases with no gene match: 6. CDR1 and CDR2 (germline): MNHEY, SVGAGI. In DNA, the CDR3 is TGTGCCAGCAGTTCCGAGCGGACAGGTGAAGCTTTCTTT. It specifies CASSSERTGEAFF.

The rearrangement links TRBV7-9 to TRBJ2-7, with a weak D call TRBD2 (6 bases). Trimming shortened V by 5 bases and J by 6 bases, and 20 bases separated the two germline ends. Per germline, CDR1 SEHNR and CDR2 FQNEAQ (reference sequence). There are 15 residues in the CDR3. The CDR3 loop is CASSPGAGSRFEQYF. DNA of the CDR3: TGTGCCAGCAGCCCCGGGGCGGGATCCAGGTTCGAGCAGTACTTC.

The gene calls are TRBV18 and TRBJ2-7; perhaps TRBD2 as D (7 bases). V was shortened by 0 bases and J by 7 bases, with 16 bases between the two germline ends. CDR1 is KGHSH, CDR2 LQKENI, per germline. The CDR3 runs to 15 residues. The DNA of the CDR3 is TGTGCCAGCTCACCACCGGGGGGGGCGCTAAGAGAGCAGTACTTC. It yields the protein CASSPPGGALREQYF.

The chain carries TRBV18 and TRBJ2-7, with 8 positions matching TRBD1. The CDR3 sequence is 14 residues long. Germline lookup yields CDR1 KGHSH and CDR2 LQKENI. V shed 5 bases and J 6 bases; nucleotides not matched to a gene: 9. The CDR3 spells CASSEQGGVSEQYF. CDR3 sequence (DNA): TGTGCCAGCTCAGAACAGGGGGGAGTGAGCGAGCAGTACTTC.

The chain uses TRBV6-1 and TRBJ2-6, with a possible D match to TRBD2 (5 bases). From germline, CDR1 is MNHNS and CDR2 SASEGT. The CDR3 consists of 14 residues. Trimming removed 11 bases at V and 3 bases at J, with 14 bases between. The CDR3 protein is CAAKGGYGANVLTF. CDR3 nucleotides: TGTGCCGCAAAAGGCGGGTATGGGGCCAACGTCCTGACTTTC.

The V and J genes are TRBV10-3 and TRBJ2-7, with a tentative D call TRBD2 (5 bases). The V end lost 0 bases, the J end lost 0 bases, and 24 bases lay between the germline ends. Germline-derived CDR1 and CDR2 are ENHRY and SYGVKD. The CDR3 runs 20 residues. The CDR3 DNA follows: TGTGCCATCAGTGAGTCGAATCGGGGTGGCGGACTGAAGAGCTCCTACGAGCAGTACTTC. It translates to CAISESNRGGGLKSSYEQYF.

The rearrangement joins TRBV5-6 to TRBJ1-6, with 9 bases matching TRBD1. This CDR3 comprises 16 residues. Germline lookup yields CDR1 SGHDT and CDR2 YYEEEE. V lost 1 base to trimming and J lost 9 bases; unmatched junction nucleotides: 8. The CDR3 reads CASSLLGGQGPSPLHF. The DNA of the CDR3 is TGTGCCAGCAGCTTGCTTGGGGGACAGGGTCCTTCACCCCTCCACTTT.

The rearrangement uses TRBV6-5 and TRBJ2-1; 11 bases align to TRBD2. Germline CDR1 is MNHEY and CDR2 is SVGAGI. The CDR3 loop spans 16 amino acids. Losses at the gene ends were 4 bases for V and 3 bases for J; bases not matched to a gene: 5. The CDR3, as DNA: TGTGCCAGCAGTTCTTCCGGGACTAGCGGCTACAATGAGCAGTTCTTC. It encodes CASSSSGTSGYNEQFF.

The V and J genes are TRBV29-1 and TRBJ1-2, with D tentatively TRBD1 (5 bases). The V and J ends lost 5 bases and 3 bases respectively, with 10 bases between them. CDR3 size: 12 residues. Germline V CDR1 and CDR2: SQVTM, ANQGSEA. The CDR3 loop reads CSVWGGDYGYTF. The CDR3 coding sequence is TGCAGCGTTTGGGGAGGGGACTATGGCTACACCTTC.

The genes are TRBV14 and TRBJ1-1, with a weak D call TRBD1 (6 bases). In germline, CDR1 is SGHDN, CDR2 FVKESK. This CDR3 is 15 amino acids long. V was shortened by 3 bases and J by 1 base, with 12 bases between the two germline ends. CDR3 amino acids: CASSHPGHGNTEAFF. CDR3 bases: TGTGCCAGCAGCCACCCGGGACACGGGAACACTGAAGCTTTCTTT.

This chain uses TRBV12-5 with TRBJ2-2; tentatively, D is TRBD1 (6 bases). The CDR3 extends over 14 amino acids. Germline V CDR1 and CDR2: LGHNT, FRNRAP. V dropped 7 bases and J dropped 6 bases, with 15 bases sitting between them. The CDR3 nucleotides read TGTGCTAGTGTCCGGTCAGGGGCGTCCGGGGAGCTGTTTTTT. The encoded protein is CASVRSGASGELFF.

The V call is TRBV19, the J call TRBJ1-2, with 7 nucleotides matching TRBD1. CDR1 is LNHDA, CDR2 SQIVND, per germline (reference sequence). V shed 6 bases, J shed 4 bases, and the junction held 14 bases outside the gene matches. The CDR3 contains 16 residues. The CDR3: CASRLDGRGNSYGYTF. The CDR3 nucleotides read TGTGCCAGTAGGCTTGACGGCAGGGGGAACAGCTATGGCTACACCTTC.

This sequence joins TRBV18 and TRBJ2-7, with 9 bases matching TRBD2. V dropped 6 bases and J dropped 3; count of bases not matched to a gene: 15. This CDR3 spans 17 amino acids. In germline, CDR1 is KGHSH, CDR2 LQKENI. The CDR3 DNA follows: TGTGCCAGCTCCCCCTCGATCCCGCGGGAGGGCCTCTACGAGCAGTACTTC. Its protein is CASSPSIPREGLYEQYF.

A few counts support this clone. The chain links TRBV10-3 to TRBJ1-6; 9 positions agree with TRBD1. With V trimmed by 6 bases and J by 6 bases, 6 bases remained unmatched. The CDR3 consists of 15 residues. The V gene's germline CDR1 is ENHRY and CDR2 SYGVKD. CDR3 region: CAIRPEDRGNSPLHF. DNA for the CDR3: TGTGCCATCAGACCCGAGGACAGGGGTAATTCACCCCTCCACTTT.

The sample holds a few counts of this clone. This chain connects TRBV10-3 to TRBJ2-7; 9 positions match TRBD2. The junction had 5 bases not matched to a gene; V was cut back by 2 bases and J by 3 bases. Germline V gene lookup returns CDR1 ENHRY and CDR2 SYGVKD. This CDR3 comprises 15 residues. The CDR3 is CAISEVSSGVYEQYF. CDR3 DNA: TGTGCCATCAGTGAGGTTTCTAGCGGGGTCTACGAGCAGTACTTC.

As for this clone: The junction does not match germline at one end; this may be a read error. The V and J genes are TRBV7-7 and TRBJ2-2, with 7 bases identical to TRBD2. The CDR3 is 13 amino acids. Germline V gene lookup returns CDR1 SSHAT and CDR2 FNYEAQ (reference sequence). For the CDR3, the DNA is TGTGCTAGCAGCTTTGCGGGGGCCGGGGAGCTGTTTTTT. This sequence encodes CASSFAGAGELFF.